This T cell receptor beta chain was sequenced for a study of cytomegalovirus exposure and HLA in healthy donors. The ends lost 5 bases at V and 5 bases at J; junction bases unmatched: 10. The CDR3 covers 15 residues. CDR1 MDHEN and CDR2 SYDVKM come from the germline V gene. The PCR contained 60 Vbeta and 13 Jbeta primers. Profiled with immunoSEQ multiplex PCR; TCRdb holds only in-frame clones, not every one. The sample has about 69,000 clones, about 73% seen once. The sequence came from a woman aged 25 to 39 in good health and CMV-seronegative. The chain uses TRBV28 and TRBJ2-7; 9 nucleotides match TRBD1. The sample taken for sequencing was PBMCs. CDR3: CASSISGTGSHEQYF. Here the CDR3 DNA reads TGTGCCAGCAGTATCTCCGGGACAGGGTCCCACGAGCAGTACTTC.